This T cell receptor beta chain was sequenced in a study of blood T cell repertoires in COVID-19 (dated by TCRdb to between 2020 and 2021). In the study overall: Collaborator samples came from the United States, Italy and Spain and covered acute and convalescent phases of COVID-19. The material from the prospective study consisted of cDNA or gDNA derived from T cells, B-cell-depleted T cells, or PBMCs. Samples came from the ongoing ImmuneRACE study (first 160 participants) plus 1,254 subjects from 6 global collaborators. A freely available public database, intended as a resource for researchers studying the immune response to SARS-CoV-2, is where the repertoires were released. Where HLA class I and class II types were available, the types were taken from metadata supplied by the sample provider, not from assay-based typing. Subjects who had been exposed to COVID-19, were actively infected with it, or had recovered from it provided the deeply sampled blood TCRbeta repertoires that made up the dataset. Nearly every sample came with metadata listing a de-identified subject ID, COVID-19 status, age in years and sex. Findings and caveats that apply to the study as a whole: The quantity of clinical and demographic metadata differed by source and by participant and was supplied without curation.

Comment on this clone: Which antigen it targets is not known. Base qualities are not recorded, but no much larger clone differs from it by a single base.

Each collaborating institution followed its own protocols to collect whole blood in K2EDTA tubes. For TCRbeta analysis, collaborator samples were shipped as frozen whole blood, as isolated PBMCs, or as DNA extracted from either sample type. The germline V gene (reference sequence) provides CDR1 LNHDA and CDR2 SQIVND. The CDR3 sequence holds 17 residues, the cysteine and phenylalanine included. Solely the CDR3 DNA is kept, with 51 bases framed from the first base. V loses 5 bases of germline sequence and J loses 0 bases, and the interval between the two ends is 17 bases. The immunoSEQ Assay, a bias-controlled multiplex PCR, was used to amplify TCRbeta CDR3 regions from genomic DNA. In the source study's methods: The number of nucleated cells in each sample was estimated by amplification of reference gene primers within the assay. To quantify the absolute abundance of each unique TCRbeta CDR3 rearrangement, sequence reads were collapsed and filtered. For each sample, productive Simpson clonality was calculated by taking the square root of Simpson's diversity index across productive rearrangements. What TCRdb holds here is the immuneACCESS table cut down to in-frame rearrangements. Part of the clones is not present; checked against another copy, under half of the missing clones reflect an unresolved V gene, and the others are unexplained. V and J calls and clone size are those listed in that table; D and trimming were worked out from the DNA. The sample table shows roughly 65,000 clones, and about three quarters are seen once. In total, the top ten clones hold around a sixth of the sample.

In this chain, TRBV19 is recombined with TRBJ1-3, with no D gene named confidently. This TCR was recovered from an elderly man with acute or convalescent COVID-19. Material: peripheral blood. The CDR3 protein sequence reads: CASSGPGFASSGNTIYF. The sequence in DNA is TGTGCCAGTAGTGGGCCGGGGTTTGCGAGCTCTGGAAACACCATATATTTT.